What follows are 23 T cell receptor beta chains derived from one specimen sequenced in a study of a mutant IDH1 vaccine in newly diagnosed glioma. Time point given: week 35, safety follow-up. Each dose of the vaccine consisted of 300 ug of mutant IDH1 20-mer peptide, with topical imiquimod. Repertoires were generated with immunoSEQ multiplex PCR, while TCRdb's copy carries only in-frame clones and drops some. This table holds under 40,000 clones, approximately 82% found once. The antigens of these receptors remain unknown. The specimen comprised PBMCs, sampled from a glioma patient whose treatment included an IDH1 peptide vaccine. These receptors all stem from a woman between 18 and 29 years old with glioma.

Written as DNA, the CDR3 is TGTGCCTGGGGGGGGACAGGGTTTGAAAAACTGTTTTTT. It codes for CAWGGTGFEKLFF. This chain connects TRBV30 to TRBJ1-4; 9 bases map to TRBD1. With 5 bases clipped from V and 7 bases from J, the junction kept 5 bases outside the gene matches. The CDR3 totals 13 residues. Germline CDR1 and CDR2: GTSNPN and SVGIG (reference sequence).

This clone has a handful of counts. The chain uses TRBV20-1 and TRBJ2-3; no reliable D call. The germline V gene encodes CDR1 DFQATT and CDR2 SNEGSKA (reference sequence). Trimming left V 1 base short and J 5 bases short, with 4 bases between. This CDR3 has 11 residues. The CDR3 reads CSARVGDTQYF. The CDR3 coding sequence is TGCAGTGCTAGAGTCGGAGATACGCAGTATTTT.

V gene TRBV5-5 combines with J gene TRBJ1-2; D not resolved. The CDR3 spans 11 residues. CDR1 and CDR2 (germline): SGHKS, YYEKEE (reference sequence). V lost 4 bases to trimming and J lost 2 bases, with 3 bases between them. Here the CDR3 reads CASSENYGYTF. CDR3 coding DNA: TGTGCCAGCAGCGAAAACTATGGCTACACCTTC.

The chain combines TRBV5-1 with TRBJ1-4; tentatively, D is TRBD1 (5 bases). Trimming stripped 7 bases from V and 8 bases from J, with 21 bases between. The CDR3 sequence is 15 residues long. Germline V gives CDR1 SGHRS, CDR2 YFSETQ. The CDR3 sequence is CASGTAGSIGEKLFF. The CDR3 DNA follows: TGCGCCAGCGGGACCGCCGGGAGTATAGGCGAAAAACTGTTTTTT.

The rearrangement uses TRBV7-2 and TRBJ2-7, with D perhaps matching TRBD2 (5 bases). Germline values: CDR1 SGHTA, CDR2 FQGNSA. The CDR3 loop spans 15 amino acids. V lost 3 bases and J 0 bases, leaving 12 bases between the germline ends. CDR3 nucleotide sequence: TGTGCCAGCAGCTTGCTAGCCTTAAGCTCCTACGAGCAGTACTTC. Translation: CASSLLALSSYEQYF. Drawing the rest from reference TRBV7-2 and TRBJ2-7, the complete variable domain is GAGVSQSPSNKVTEKGKDVELRCDPISGHTALYWYRQSLGQGLEFLIYFQGNSAPDKSGLPSDRFSAERTGGSVSTLTIQRTQQEDSAVYLCASSLLALSSYEQYFGPGTRLTVT.

V and J are TRBV2 and TRBJ2-1; 7 bases are shared with TRBD1. From germline, CDR1 is SNHLY and CDR2 FYNNEI. This CDR3 has 14 amino acids. V trimming: 6 bases; J trimming: 0 bases; junction bases outside the gene matches: 2. Here the CDR3 DNA reads TGTGCCAGCAGGGGACAGAGCTCCTACAATGAGCAGTTCTTC. Protein product: CASRGQSSYNEQFF.

This clone was seen once. The gene calls are TRBV19 and TRBJ1-3; 7 bases match TRBD1. The CDR3 contains 15 residues. Germline lookup yields CDR1 LNHDA and CDR2 SQIVND (reference sequence). The V and J ends lost 6 bases and 0 bases, in that order; junction bases with no gene match: 5. CDR3 region: CASSYRGPSGNTIYF. The DNA for the CDR3 is TGTGCCAGTAGCTACAGGGGTCCCTCTGGAAACACCATATATTTT.

This sequence joins TRBV5-8 and TRBJ2-6; 7 bases map to TRBD1. CDR1 is SGHTS and CDR2 is YDEGEE in the germline V gene. CDR3 size: 16 residues. The V segment lost 4 bases and the J segment 0 bases; nucleotides outside the gene matches: 4. This CDR3 is CASSPTGSSGANVLTF. The DNA of the CDR3 is TGTGCCAGCAGCCCGACAGGGAGCTCTGGGGCCAACGTCCTGACTTTC.

The V and J genes are TRBV19 and TRBJ2-1; D is uncertain. The germline V gene encodes CDR1 LNHDA and CDR2 SQIVND (reference sequence). This CDR3 contains 12 residues. The V end lost 3 bases, the J end lost 7 bases, and 7 bases lay between the germline ends. CDR3 amino acids: CASSIGWNEQFF. The CDR3 DNA sequence: TGTGCCAGTAGTATCGGGTGGAATGAGCAGTTCTTC.

The V and J genes are TRBV5-5 and TRBJ2-1; D tentatively fits TRBD1 or TRBD2 (6 bases each). The germline V gene encodes CDR1 SGHKS and CDR2 YYEKEE (reference sequence). CDR3 size: 13 residues. The V end lost 1 base, the J end lost 9 bases, and 11 bases lay between the germline ends. The CDR3 here is CASSLSGGSEQFF. The CDR3 nucleotides read TGTGCCAGCAGCTTGTCCGGGGGCTCTGAGCAGTTCTTC.

J is TRBJ2-7 and V is TRBV6-1; TRBD1 matches at 8 bases. V lost 1 base, J lost 6 bases, and 2 bases stayed unmatched. The germline CDR1 and CDR2 sequences are MNHNS and SASEGT. This CDR3 has 13 residues. The CDR3 nucleotides are TGTGCCAGCAGTGAAGAGGACAGGGTCGAGCAGTACTTC. This translates into CASSEEDRVEQYF.

V is TRBV28 and J is TRBJ1-1; 8 bases are a match to TRBD1. This CDR3 comprises 17 residues. Losses at the gene ends were 5 bases for V and 2 bases for J; bases not matched to a gene: 13. CDR1 is MDHEN and CDR2 is SYDVKM in the germline V gene. The CDR3 DNA follows: TGTGCCAGCAGTCCGCGGACAGGGATTACCTTAAACACTGAAGCTTTCTTT. Its translation is CASSPRTGITLNTEAFF.

The J gene is TRBJ2-4, the V gene TRBV5-1, with TRBD1 matching 7 bases. The germline gives CDR1 SGHRS, CDR2 YFSETQ. The CDR3 consists of 16 residues. The J segment lost 0 bases and the V segment lost 2 bases, leaving 5 bases of the junction unmatched. The DNA of the CDR3 is TGCGCCAGCAGCTTAGGGGGCGCAACAGCCAAAAACATTCAGTACTTC. Translated: CASSLGGATAKNIQYF.

In its sample, this clone was seen a few times. J is TRBJ2-1 and V is TRBV6-6; unclear D gene. Trimming shortened V by 4 bases and J by 1 base, and 5 bases separated the two germline ends. The CDR3 totals 13 residues. Germline loops: CDR1 MNHNY, CDR2 SVGAGI (reference sequence). The CDR3 DNA follows: TGTGCCAGCAGTTCAGATTCCTACAATGAGCAGTTCTTC. Its protein product is CASSSDSYNEQFF.

The V gene is TRBV25-1, the J gene TRBJ2-5, with D tentatively TRBD2 (7 bases). Trimming shortened V by 0 bases and J by 1 base, and 12 bases separated the two germline ends. CDR3 length: 16 residues. The germline V gene encodes CDR1 MGHDK and CDR2 SYGVNS. The CDR3 loop reads CASSEYGRGAQETQYF. DNA for the CDR3: TGTGCCAGCAGTGAATACGGACGGGGGGCCCAAGAGACCCAGTACTTC.

This sequence joins TRBV6-5 and TRBJ2-4, with a possible D match to TRBD2 (7 bases). V was pared by 0 bases and J by 1 base, with 10 bases between. Germline assignment: CDR1 MNHEY and CDR2 SVGAGI. The CDR3 extends over 16 amino acids. The CDR3 DNA reads as TGTGCCAGCAGTTACTCGAGGGGGGGCGCCAAAAACATTCAGTACTTC. Protein: CASSYSRGGAKNIQYF.

V usage is TRBV7-9 and J usage is TRBJ2-2; 11 bases are shared with TRBD2. The CDR3 sequence is 17 residues long. V gave up 4 bases and J gave up 6 bases; unmatched junction bases: 10. Per the germline V gene, CDR1 is SEHNR and CDR2 is FQNEAQ (reference sequence). The CDR3 region is CASSSGTSGSFAGELFF. The CDR3 nucleotides are TGTGCCAGCAGCTCCGGAACTAGCGGGAGCTTCGCCGGGGAGCTGTTTTTT.

The chain joins TRBV29-1 to TRBJ2-3; 13 positions match TRBD2. There are 16 residues in the CDR3. Looked up from germline, CDR1 is SQVTM and CDR2 is ANQGSEA. With 2 bases clipped from V and 1 base from J, the junction kept 3 bases outside the gene matches. CDR3 coding DNA: TGCAGCGTTGAAAGGACTAGCGGGAGCCGCACAGATACGCAGTATTTT. Encoded protein: CSVERTSGSRTDTQYF.

The rearrangement uses TRBV5-1 and TRBJ2-5; D may be TRBD2 (5 bases). Trimming left V 4 bases short and J 2 bases short, with 12 bases between. There are 14 residues in the CDR3. Looked up from germline, CDR1 is SGHRS and CDR2 is YFSETQ. This chain's CDR3 is CASSELRGQETQYF. The CDR3 DNA sequence: TGCGCCAGCAGCGAGCTCCGGGGTCAAGAGACCCAGTACTTC.

In its sample, this clone is medium-sized. V is TRBV27 and J is TRBJ2-7; D unresolved. Germline-derived CDR1 and CDR2 are MNHEY and SMNVEV (reference sequence). V was cut by 6 bases and J by 1 base, with 10 bases left in between. The CDR3 totals 13 residues. The CDR3 spells CASSIERSYEQYF. The CDR3 DNA follows: TGTGCCAGCAGCATTGAAAGATCCTACGAGCAGTACTTC.

This clone was counted a few times. The DNA for the CDR3 is TGCGCCAGCAGCCAGCAGGCCAGCTCCTACGAGCAGTACTTC. Translating gives CASSQQASSYEQYF. The chain employs TRBV4-1 and TRBJ2-7; D ambiguous. Germline CDR1 reads MGHRA; CDR2 reads YSYEKL. V was cut by 3 bases and J by 0 bases, with 9 bases left in between. The CDR3 consists of 14 residues.

This clone was counted a single time. The genes are TRBV5-4 and TRBJ2-2; possible D gene TRBD2, 6 bases. The V gene's germline CDR1 is SGHNT and CDR2 YYREEE (reference sequence). This CDR3 spans 16 amino acids. V was pared by 2 bases and J by 2 bases, with 13 bases between. CDR3 nucleotide sequence: TGTGCCAGCAGCTTAACGGGGGTAATAAACACCGGGGAGCTGTTTTTT. Translated: CASSLTGVINTGELFF.

The gene calls are TRBV7-9 and TRBJ2-3; no clear D gene. The germline V and J ends were trimmed by 1 base and 1 base, with 6 bases remaining between them. Germline loops: CDR1 SEHNR, CDR2 FQNEAQ (reference sequence). This CDR3 spans 14 amino acids. CDR3 DNA sequence: TGTGCCAGCAGCTTAGTTTCAGGCACAGATACGCAGTATTTT. Residues: CASSLVSGTDTQYF.